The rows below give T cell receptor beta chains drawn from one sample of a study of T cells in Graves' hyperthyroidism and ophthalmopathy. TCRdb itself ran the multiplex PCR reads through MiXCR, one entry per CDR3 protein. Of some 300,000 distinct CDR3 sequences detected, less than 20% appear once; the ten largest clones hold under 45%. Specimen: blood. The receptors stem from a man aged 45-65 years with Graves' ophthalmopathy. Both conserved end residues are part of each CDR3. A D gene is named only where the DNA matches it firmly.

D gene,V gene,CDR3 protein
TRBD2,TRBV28,CASRHSQSGAPGLEPYEQYF
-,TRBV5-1,CASSFEGTGSGQYF
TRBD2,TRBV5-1,CASSSLAGGPREYEQYF
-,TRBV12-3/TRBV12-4,CASSLASQGIGEAFF
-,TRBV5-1,CASSLKRIPGSPLHF
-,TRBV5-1,CASSLLGLTSTDTQYF
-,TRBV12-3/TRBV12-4,CASSLVGGMNTEAFF
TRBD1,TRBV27,CASSFAGQGKGYTF
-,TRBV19,CASNREGNQPQHF
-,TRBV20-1,CSARDRVGDYEQYF